This record looks at one T cell receptor (beta chain) sequence and its context. Its antigen remains unknown. This sample is part of a study of shared clonotypes between healthy human individuals. Study outcomes and limitations: Incomplete sequencing of sorted subsets was indicated by rarefaction despite large depth. Genetic and exposure-history diversity was limited by the small donor number.

In the CD4+ fraction, cells were divided into CD45RA+ naive and CD45RA-negative memory subsets. Splitting of each subset's genomic DNA was done evenly across several immunoSEQ plates. Libraries were prepared by immunoSEQ multiplex PCR; TCRdb keeps only in-frame clonotypes and omits some of them. Of roughly 1,600,000 clones in the sample, 98% were seen once. V dropped 5 bases and J dropped 7 bases, with 8 bases sitting between them. This CDR3 comprises 11 residues. CDR1 is LNHDA and CDR2 is SQIVND in the germline V gene (reference sequence). The clonotype comes from a man aged 30 to 45 in good health. This rearrangement joins TRBV19 to TRBJ1-1; D not certain. The sample taken for sequencing was naive CD4+ T cells sorted from blood. As for subset: CD45RA+ positively selected. As DNA, the CDR3 is TGTGCCAGTAGTTTCCGACGTGAAGCTTTCTTT. It codes for CASSFRREAFF. The whole variable domain, filled in from reference TRBV19 and TRBJ1-1, reads DGGITQSPKYLFRKEGQNVTLSCEQNLNHDAMYWYRQDPGQGLRLIYYSQIVNDFQKGDIAEGYSVSREKKESFPLTVTSAQKNPTAFYLCASSFRREAFFGQGTRLTVV.